One sample yielded the 3 T cell receptor beta chains listed below, sequenced in a study of T cell repertoires in cytomegalovirus infection. TCRdb fed the reads into MiXCR, producing one record per CDR3 protein. The table lists about 150,000 distinct CDR3 sequences, about a quarter of them singletons. The sample consisted of PBMCs. These receptors all stem from a human donor in good health (CMV status not recorded). Some clones in this sample may be carry-over from other donors' samples.

This clonotype has only a few counts. The chain recombines TRBV11-2 with TRBJ1-1, with no clear D. CDR3 length: 15 amino acids. Germline V gives CDR1 SGHAT, CDR2 FQNNGV. V was cut by 5 bases and J by 0 bases, with 13 bases left in between. CDR3 loop: CASSGGFVMNTEAFF. The CDR3 DNA reads as TGTGCCAGCAGCGGAGGGTTTGTCATGAACACTGAAGCTTTCTTT.

The chain uses TRBV5-1 and TRBJ2-1, with 7 bases that match TRBD2. The ends lost 2 bases at V and 3 bases at J; junction bases unmatched: 5. The CDR3 sequence is 15 residues long. Germline V CDR1 and CDR2: SGHRS, YFSETQ. The CDR3 bases are TGCGCCAGCAGCTTCGGGGGGACTGTCTACAATGAGCAGTTCTTC. Protein sequence: CASSFGGTVYNEQFF.

This clonotype was seen at least ten times. V usage is TRBV28 and J usage is TRBJ2-2, with 7 nucleotides matching TRBD1. Germline CDR1 is MDHEN and CDR2 is SYDVKM. V trimming: 5 bases; J trimming: 2 bases; junction bases outside the gene matches: 5. The CDR3 has 15 amino acids. The CDR3 here is CASSPTGANTGELFF. CDR3 coding DNA: TGTGCCAGCAGTCCCACAGGGGCCAACACCGGGGAGCTGTTTTTT. The complete variable domain, with remaining parts taken from reference TRBV28 and TRBJ2-2, reads DVKVTQSSRYLVKRTGEKVFLECVQDMDHENMFWYRQDPGLGLRLIYFSYDVKMKEKGDIPEGYSVSREKKERFSLILESASTNQTSMYLCASSPTGANTGELFFGEGSRLTVL.